This entry lists 18 T cell receptor beta chains sequenced from one sample in a study of T cell repertoires in cytomegalovirus infection. TCRdb re-called the reads with MiXCR, one entry per CDR3 protein. The repertoire holds roughly 250,000 distinct CDR3 sequences, with about 20% as singletons. The sequenced sample was CD8+ T cells from PBMCs. These receptors came from a human donor in good health (CMV status not recorded). Some clones in this sample may be carry-over from other donors' samples.

V is TRBV12-5 and J is TRBJ1-2; D is uncertain. The V end was cut by 1 base, the J end by 7 bases, with 4 bases between. CDR3 length: 11 amino acids. Germline CDR1 LGHNT, CDR2 FRNRAP. The CDR3: CASGLAAGYTF. DNA for the CDR3: TGTGCTAGTGGTTTGGCAGCTGGCTACACCTTC.

This clonotype was seen a handful of times. The chain has TRBV30 and TRBJ1-2; 7 positions agree with TRBD1. The V segment lost 6 bases and the J segment 2 bases; nucleotides outside the gene matches: 12. Germline V gene data show CDR1 as GTSNPN and CDR2 as SVGIG (reference sequence). The CDR3 length is 15 residues. In DNA, the CDR3 is TGTGCCTGCAGAGGAGGGGACAGACCCAACTATGGCTACACCTTC. Protein sequence: CACRGGDRPNYGYTF.

This sequence joins TRBV28 and TRBJ2-7, with 10 nucleotides matching TRBD1. CDR1 is MDHEN and CDR2 is SYDVKM in the germline V gene. Trimming removed 7 bases from V and 7 bases from J; junction bases left unmatched: 10. The CDR3 contains 14 residues. The CDR3 nucleotides read TGTGCCAGCAACGTCGGGACAGGGGCGAGTGAGCAGTACTTC. This sequence encodes CASNVGTGASEQYF.

This clonotype occurred a few times. The V and J genes are TRBV4-1 and TRBJ2-7; 12 positions agree with TRBD2. The CDR3 length is 16 residues. V trimming: 4 bases; J trimming: 3 bases; junction bases outside the gene matches: 7. Looked up from germline, CDR1 is MGHRA and CDR2 is YSYEKL. CDR3 loop: CASSLLAGGPVYEQYF. In DNA, the CDR3 is TGCGCCAGCAGCCTTCTAGCGGGGGGGCCGGTCTACGAGCAGTACTTC.

This clonotype has only a few counts. The gene calls are TRBV19 and TRBJ2-7; the D gene could be TRBD1 or TRBD2 (5 bases each). This CDR3 is built from 13 residues. Germline CDR1 and CDR2: LNHDA and SQIVND (reference sequence). The CDR3 sequence: CGTKGPDSYEQYF. The CDR3 coding sequence is TGTGGCACCAAGGGACCAGATTCCTACGAGCAGTACTTC.

The sample holds many counts of this clonotype. V gene TRBV27 combines with J gene TRBJ2-5; D might be TRBD1 (6 bases). Trimming removed 1 base at V and 1 base at J, with 7 bases between. The germline V gene has CDR1 MNHEY and CDR2 SMNVEV (reference sequence). CDR3 size: 14 residues. The CDR3 spells CASSLWGPQETQYF. In DNA, the CDR3 is TGTGCCAGCAGTTTATGGGGGCCCCAAGAGACCCAGTACTTC.

The V call is TRBV2, the J call TRBJ1-6; D call uncertain. Trimming took 2 bases from V and 11 from J, leaving 10 bases between them. This CDR3 is 13 amino acids long. Germline V gene sequence: CDR1 SNHLY, CDR2 FYNNEI. The CDR3 reads CASSEKVLAPLHF. DNA for the CDR3: TGTGCCAGCAGTGAAAAGGTTCTTGCACCCCTCCACTTT.

This clonotype was observed many times. The rearrangement uses TRBV7-2 and TRBJ1-2; D uncertain. In germline, CDR1 is SGHTA, CDR2 FQGNSA. The V end was cut by 1 base, the J end by 8 bases, with 8 bases between. The CDR3 covers 12 residues. The CDR3 loop reads CASSLVGGGYTF. CDR3 coding DNA: TGTGCCAGCAGCTTAGTAGGAGGCGGCTACACCTTC.

In its sample, this clonotype was seen once. The rearrangement uses TRBV29-1 and TRBJ2-7; the D gene is possibly TRBD1 (6 bases). The CDR3 loop spans 12 amino acids. Germline CDR1 and CDR2: SQVTM and ANQGSEA. Trimming took off 6 bases at V and 5 bases at J, with 14 bases between the two ends. The CDR3 DNA follows: TGCAGCGTCCCTCAGGGGCTCGACGAGCAGTACTTC. Its translation is CSVPQGLDEQYF.

The V and J genes are TRBV29-1 and TRBJ2-1, with TRBD1 as a possible D gene (6 bases). Germline assignment: CDR1 SQVTM and CDR2 ANQGSEA. The CDR3 extends over 17 amino acids. Trimming took 6 bases from V and 6 from J, leaving 27 bases between them. The CDR3 DNA reads TGCAGCGTCGCCGGGTCCCAACAGGGTCGAACTAGCAATGAGCAGTTCTTC. Protein product: CSVAGSQQGRTSNEQFF.

The V call is TRBV29-1, the J call TRBJ1-4; TRBD1 might be the D (6 bases). CDR1 and CDR2 (germline): SQVTM, ANQGSEA. The CDR3 loop spans 12 amino acids. V was clipped by 5 bases and J by 8 bases, with 12 bases between them. CDR3 region: CSVWAGAEKLFF. The CDR3 DNA reads TGCAGCGTTTGGGCAGGGGCGGAAAAACTGTTTTTT.

There are a few counts of this clonotype. The genes are TRBV20-1 and TRBJ1-1, with unresolved D. Trimming removed 3 bases at V and 1 base at J, with 9 bases between. This CDR3 is 13 amino acids long. Germline CDR1 DFQATT, CDR2 SNEGSKA (reference sequence). CDR3: CSASVRQNTEAFF. In DNA form, the CDR3 reads TGCAGTGCTAGTGTACGGCAGAACACTGAAGCTTTCTTT.

The chain couples TRBV28 to TRBJ2-5; perhaps TRBD2 as D (5 bases). There are 15 residues in the CDR3. Trimming removed 1 base at V and 2 bases at J, with 11 bases between. CDR1 is MDHEN, CDR2 SYDVKM, per germline. CDR3 in amino acids: CASSLSTGIQETQYF. The CDR3 DNA reads as TGTGCCAGCAGTTTATCTACGGGAATTCAAGAGACCCAGTACTTC.

This clonotype was detected only a few times. This rearrangement joins TRBV20-1 to TRBJ2-7, with TRBD2 identical over 10 bases. The V segment lost 1 base and the J segment 4 bases; nucleotides outside the gene matches: 4. The germline V gene encodes CDR1 DFQATT and CDR2 SNEGSKA (reference sequence). The CDR3 spans 14 residues. CDR3 sequence reads: CSARVRTSGYEQYF. CDR3 DNA sequence: TGCAGTGCTAGAGTTAGGACTAGCGGTTACGAGCAGTACTTC.

The chain carries TRBV28 and TRBJ2-2; D remains ambiguous. CDR1 MDHEN and CDR2 SYDVKM come from the germline V gene. This CDR3 region has 15 residues. V lost 3 bases and J 0 bases, leaving 8 bases between the germline ends. The CDR3 nucleotides are TGTGCCAGCAGTTTTGATGGGGCGAACACCGGGGAGCTGTTTTTT. It codes for CASSFDGANTGELFF.

This chain connects TRBV4-2 to TRBJ2-5, with D hard to call. This CDR3 contains 15 residues. V lost 0 bases and J 4 bases, leaving 12 bases between the germline ends. From germline, CDR1 is LGHNA and CDR2 YNFKEQ. Here the CDR3 DNA reads TGTGCCAGCAGCCAAGAATCTTGGAAGGGAGAGACCCAGTACTTC. Amino acid sequence: CASSQESWKGETQYF.

A remark on this clonotype: A much bigger clone sits one base away, suggesting this may be a read error. This rearrangement joins TRBV20-1 to TRBJ2-3; D possibly corresponds to TRBD2 (5 bases). This CDR3 is 11 amino acids long. V was cut by 5 bases and J by 6 bases, with 9 bases left in between. From germline, CDR1 is DFQATT and CDR2 SNEGSKA (reference sequence). The CDR3 spells CSASAEDTQYF. CDR3 sequence (DNA): TGCAGTGCTTCAGCGGAGGATACGCAGTATTTT.

In its sample, this clonotype was seen many times. The gene calls are TRBV7-2 and TRBJ2-7; the D is unclear. The CDR3 contains 11 residues. Germline V gives CDR1 SGHTA, CDR2 FQGNSA. V lost 5 bases, J lost 3 bases, and 5 bases lay in between. The CDR3 loop reads CASSTDYEQYF. CDR3 coding DNA: TGTGCCAGCAGCACAGACTACGAGCAGTACTTC.